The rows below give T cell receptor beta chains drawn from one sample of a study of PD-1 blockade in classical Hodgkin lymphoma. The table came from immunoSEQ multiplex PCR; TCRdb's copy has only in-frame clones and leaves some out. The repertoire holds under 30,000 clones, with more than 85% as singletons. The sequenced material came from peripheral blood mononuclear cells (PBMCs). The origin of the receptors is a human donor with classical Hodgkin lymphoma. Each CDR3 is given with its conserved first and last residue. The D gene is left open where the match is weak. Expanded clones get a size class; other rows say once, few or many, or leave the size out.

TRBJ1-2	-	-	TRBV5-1	CASSLQGDYGYTF	TGCGCCAGCAGCTTACAGGGTGACTATGGCTACACCTTC
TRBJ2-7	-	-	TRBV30	CAWGDTPYEQYF	TGTGCCTGGGGGGACACCCCCTACGAGCAGTACTTC
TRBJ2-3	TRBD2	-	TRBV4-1	CASSQVPSGRTDTQYF	TGCGCCAGCAGCCAAGTCCCTAGCGGGAGAACAGATACGCAGTATTTT
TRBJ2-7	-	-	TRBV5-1	CASSPTGLSSYEQYF	TGCGCCAGCAGCCCGACGGGCCTAAGCTCCTACGAGCAGTACTTC
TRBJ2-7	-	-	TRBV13	CASSRGHSSYEQYF	TGTGCCAGCAGCCGCGGACACAGCTCCTACGAGCAGTACTTC
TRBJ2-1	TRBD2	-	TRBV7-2	CASSSPGREDNEQFF	TGTGCCAGCAGCTCCCCAGGTCGGGAGGACAATGAGCAGTTCTTC
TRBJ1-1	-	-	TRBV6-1	CASVEGSMVTEAFF	TGTGCCAGCGTGGAGGGAAGTATGGTAACTGAAGCTTTCTTT
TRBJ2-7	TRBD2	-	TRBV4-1	CASSQGGGLYEQYF	TGCGCCAGCAGCCAAGGCGGGGGACTCTACGAGCAGTACTTC
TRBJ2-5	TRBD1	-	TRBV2	CASARGTGSRETQYF	TGTGCCAGCGCGCGCGGGACAGGGTCGAGAGAGACCCAGTACTTC
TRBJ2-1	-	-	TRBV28	CASRDSSVRREQFF	TGTGCCAGCAGGGACTCCAGTGTTAGGCGTGAGCAGTTCTTC
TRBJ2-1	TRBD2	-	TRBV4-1	CASSPTRASGPYNEQFF	TGCGCCAGCAGCCCCACACGAGCTAGCGGACCCTACAATGAGCAGTTCTTC
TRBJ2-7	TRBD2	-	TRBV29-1	CSVTLAGGNYEQYF	TGCAGCGTGACCCTAGCGGGAGGTAACTACGAGCAGTACTTC
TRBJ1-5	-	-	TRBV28	CASTPISGDQPQHF	TGTGCCAGCACTCCCATTTCGGGGGATCAGCCCCAGCATTTT
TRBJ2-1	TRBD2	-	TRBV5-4	CASSLGLAGNNEQFF	TGTGCCAGCAGCTTGGGACTAGCGGGAAACAATGAGCAGTTCTTC
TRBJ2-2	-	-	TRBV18	CASSPSGYGELFF	TGTGCCAGCTCACCGAGTGGGTACGGGGAGCTGTTTTTT
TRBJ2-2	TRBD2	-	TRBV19	CASSIDRWGGPNTGELFF	TGTGCCAGTAGTATAGATAGGTGGGGGGGACCGAACACCGGGGAGCTGTTTTTT
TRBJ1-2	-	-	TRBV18	CASSRQQLANYGYTF	TGTGCCAGCTCTCGACAGCAACTCGCTAACTATGGCTACACCTTC
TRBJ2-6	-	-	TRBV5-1	CASSLGRSARQRTTLVRANVLTF	TGCGCCAGCAGCTTGGGGCGGTCGGCGAGACAGCGAACCACCCTCGTGAGGGCCAACGTCCTGACTTTC
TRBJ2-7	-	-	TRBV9	CASSPTTGGTAGEQYF	TGTGCCAGCAGCCCCACGACGGGGGGGACAGCTGGCGAGCAGTACTTC
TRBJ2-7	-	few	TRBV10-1	CASSGGYEQYF	TGCGCCAGCAGTGGGGGATACGAGCAGTACTTC
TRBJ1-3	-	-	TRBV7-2	CASSLAVTEGNTIYF	TGTGCCAGCAGCTTAGCAGTGACTGAAGGAAACACCATATATTTT
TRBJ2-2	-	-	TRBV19	CASSTRGNTGELFF	TGTGCCAGTAGTACCCGGGGGAACACCGGGGAGCTGTTTTTT
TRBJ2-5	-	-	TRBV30	CAWSVSGVETQYF	TGTGCCTGGAGTGTTTCAGGGGTAGAGACCCAGTACTTC
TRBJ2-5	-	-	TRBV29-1	CSADFREETQYF	TGCAGCGCCGACTTCCGGGAAGAGACCCAGTACTTC
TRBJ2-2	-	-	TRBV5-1	CASSLAAHGTGELFF	TGCGCCAGCAGCTTGGCCGCTCACGGCACCGGGGAGCTGTTTTTT
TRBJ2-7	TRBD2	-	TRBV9	CASSVGSGLAGDEQYF	TGTGCCAGCAGCGTAGGTAGTGGCCTAGCGGGAGACGAGCAGTACTTC
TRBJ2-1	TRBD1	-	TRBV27	CASSPGQGTYNEQFF	TGTGCCAGCAGTCCCGGACAGGGCACCTACAATGAGCAGTTCTTC
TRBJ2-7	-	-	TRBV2	CASSDLPPYEQYF	TGTGCCAGCAGTGATTTGCCCCCCTACGAGCAGTACTTC
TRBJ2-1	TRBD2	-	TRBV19	CASSILTGGPNNEQFF	TGTGCCAGTAGTATCCTAACGGGAGGGCCGAACAATGAGCAGTTCTTC
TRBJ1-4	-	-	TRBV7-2	CASSRTTRMSNEKLFF	TGTGCCAGCAGCCGAACGACTCGTATGAGTAATGAAAAACTGTTTTTT
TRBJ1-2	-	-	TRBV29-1	CSVEGGYTF	TGCAGCGTTGAAGGTGGCTACACCTTC
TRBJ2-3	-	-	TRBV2	CASTPDSNTDTQYF	TGTGCCAGCACCCCGGACAGCAACACAGATACGCAGTATTTT
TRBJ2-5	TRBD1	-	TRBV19	CASSRDRAEAQYF	TGTGCCAGTAGTAGGGACAGGGCGGAGGCCCAGTACTTC
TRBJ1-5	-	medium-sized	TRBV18	CASSPMMGNQPQHF	TGTGCCAGCTCACCAATGATGGGGAATCAGCCCCAGCATTTT
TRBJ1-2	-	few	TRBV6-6	CASSYSIRGQGSGYTF	TGTGCCAGCAGTTACTCGATTAGGGGCCAGGGCTCTGGCTACACCTTC
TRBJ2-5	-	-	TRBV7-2	CASSLAWGSETQYF	TGTGCCAGCAGCTTAGCGTGGGGGTCGGAGACCCAGTACTTC
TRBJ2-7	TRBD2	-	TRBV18	CASSLGGSGDEQYF	TGTGCCAGCTCACTCGGCGGGAGTGGAGACGAGCAGTACTTC
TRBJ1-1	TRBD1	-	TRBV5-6	CASSSGTGAVLNTEAFF	TGTGCCAGCAGCTCCGGGACAGGGGCGGTTCTGAACACTGAAGCTTTCTTT
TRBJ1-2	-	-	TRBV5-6	CASSLVAVGYTF	TGTGCCAGCAGCTTGGTTGCCGTCGGCTACACCTTC
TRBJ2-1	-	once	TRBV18	CASSLAQYNEQFF	TGTGCCAGCTCCCTAGCCCAATACAATGAGCAGTTCTTC
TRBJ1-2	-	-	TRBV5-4	CASNRKQGDGGANYGYTF	TGTGCCAGCAACCGAAAACAGGGAGATGGCGGAGCTAACTATGGCTACACCTTC
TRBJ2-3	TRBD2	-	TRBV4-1	CASSQGLAGGPLDTQYF	TGCGCCAGCAGCCAGGGTCTAGCGGGAGGGCCGTTAGATACGCAGTATTTT
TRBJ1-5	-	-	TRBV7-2	CASRLWGDGNQPQHF	TGTGCCAGCAGATTATGGGGTGATGGGAATCAGCCCCAGCATTTT
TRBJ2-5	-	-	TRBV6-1	CASSVQGEETQYF	TGTGCCAGCAGTGTACAGGGAGAAGAGACCCAGTACTTC
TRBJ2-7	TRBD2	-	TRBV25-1	CASSGYSGGTYEQYF	TGTGCCAGCAGTGGCTATAGCGGGGGTACCTACGAGCAGTACTTC
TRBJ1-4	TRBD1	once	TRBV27	CASSSYPGQDHTTNEKLFF	TGTGCCAGCAGTTCCTACCCGGGACAGGACCATACAACTAATGAAAAACTGTTTTTT
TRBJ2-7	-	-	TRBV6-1	CASSERAYGLYEQYF	TGTGCCAGCAGCGAGAGGGCTTATGGTCTCTACGAGCAGTACTTC
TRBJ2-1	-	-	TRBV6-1	CASTPGRRLRNEQFF	TGTGCCAGCACTCCGGGACGCCGGTTGAGGAATGAGCAGTTCTTC
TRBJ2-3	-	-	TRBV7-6	CASSLLGDTSTDTQYF	TGTGCCAGCAGCCTTCTTGGGGACACCAGCACAGATACGCAGTATTTT
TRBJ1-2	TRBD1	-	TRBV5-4	CASSRLFRTGVGDGYTF	TGTGCCAGCAGCCGGCTGTTCCGGACAGGGGTTGGAGATGGCTACACCTTC